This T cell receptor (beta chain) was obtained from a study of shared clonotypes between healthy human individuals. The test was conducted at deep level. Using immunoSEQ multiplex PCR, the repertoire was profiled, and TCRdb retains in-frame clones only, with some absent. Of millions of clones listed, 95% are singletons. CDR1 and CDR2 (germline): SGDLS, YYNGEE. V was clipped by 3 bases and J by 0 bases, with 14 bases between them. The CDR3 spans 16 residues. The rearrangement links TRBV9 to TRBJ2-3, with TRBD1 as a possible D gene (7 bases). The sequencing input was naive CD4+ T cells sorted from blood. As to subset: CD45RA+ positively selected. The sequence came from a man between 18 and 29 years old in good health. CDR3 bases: TGTGCCAGCAGCGCGGCGGGACAGACGAGCACAGATACGCAGTATTTT. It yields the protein CASSAAGQTSTDTQYF.